A single sample is the source of the 23 T cell receptor beta chains below, sequenced in a study of CD8 T cells in Susac syndrome. When the RNA was reverse transcribed, random hexamers were used with an input of 0.5 to 1 ug. TCRdb recomputed calls from the immunoSEQ multiplex PCR reads with MiXCR, one row per CDR3 protein. The table shows 150,000 to 200,000 distinct CDR3 sequences, with 90% to 95% occurring only once. Sample: CD4+ T cells from PBMCs. The receptor source for this set is a human donor with Susac syndrome.

The chain uses TRBV7-9 and TRBJ2-5; no clear D gene. Trimming cost V 4 bases and J 6 bases, with 12 bases left between them. This CDR3 is built from 13 residues. CDR1 and CDR2 from the germline V gene are SEHNR and FQNEAQ (reference sequence). CDR3 sequence reads: CASSSRTVQTQYF. CDR3 DNA: TGTGCCAGCAGCTCAAGGACGGTGCAGACCCAGTACTTC.

This chain uses TRBV5-1 with TRBJ2-5, with D possibly matching TRBD1 (5 bases). V was clipped by 2 bases and J by 5 bases, with 10 bases between them. This CDR3 spans 13 amino acids. The germline gives CDR1 SGHRS, CDR2 YFSETQ. The CDR3 is CASSFGGAETQYF. The CDR3 nucleotides read TGCGCCAGCAGCTTTGGTGGGGCCGAGACCCAGTACTTC.

The chain carries TRBV5-1 and TRBJ2-7; 9 bases agree with TRBD1. V lost 4 bases and J lost 0; bases outside the gene matches: 14. Germline CDR1 reads SGHRS; CDR2 reads YFSETQ. The CDR3 has 18 residues. The CDR3 nucleotides read TGCGCCAGCAGCACAGGCCTACAACAGGGGGCCTACTCCTACGAGCAGTACTTC. This encodes CASSTGLQQGAYSYEQYF.

The rearrangement links TRBV4-1 to TRBJ2-5, with D maybe TRBD1 (6 bases). V was shortened by 6 bases and J by 2 bases, with 28 bases between the two germline ends. The CDR3 contains 19 residues. Per germline, CDR1 MGHRA and CDR2 YSYEKL. CDR3 in amino acids: CASSPKRRTVGGWQETQYF. CDR3 DNA: TGCGCCAGCAGTCCAAAAAGGAGAACTGTAGGGGGTTGGCAAGAGACCCAGTACTTC.

Only one count was recorded for this clonotype. V gene TRBV6-6 combines with J gene TRBJ1-6; D gene uncertain. The germline gives CDR1 MNHNY, CDR2 SVGAGI (reference sequence). V was trimmed by 7 bases and J by 5 bases, leaving 15 bases between them. The CDR3 consists of 15 residues. CDR3 loop: CASITHEQNNSPLHF. The CDR3 DNA follows: TGTGCCAGCATTACACACGAGCAAAATAATTCACCCCTCCACTTT.

The chain has TRBV14 and TRBJ1-2; 10 nucleotides line up with TRBD1. With 4 bases clipped from V and 4 bases from J, the junction kept 12 bases outside the gene matches. The CDR3 runs to 17 residues. Germline V lookup: CDR1 SGHDN, CDR2 FVKESK. The CDR3 region is CASSPGQGTGDIYGYTF. CDR3 sequence (DNA): TGTGCCAGCAGCCCAGGGCAAGGGACAGGGGATATCTATGGCTACACCTTC.

J is TRBJ2-3 and V is TRBV5-1; 11 bases line up with TRBD2. This CDR3 has 16 residues. CDR1 is SGHRS and CDR2 is YFSETQ in the germline V gene. The V segment lost 4 bases and the J segment 0 bases; nucleotides outside the gene matches: 4. The CDR3 DNA reads TGCGCCAGCAGCGCGGGACTAGCGGCGAGCACAGATACGCAGTATTTT. This codes for CASSAGLAASTDTQYF.

This rearrangement joins TRBV6-1 to TRBJ1-2, with 8 positions matching TRBD1. Germline values: CDR1 MNHNS, CDR2 SASEGT. CDR3 length: 13 residues. With 4 bases clipped from V and 7 bases from J, the junction kept 5 bases outside the gene matches. The CDR3 DNA reads as TGTGCCAGCAGTGCAGGGACAGGCTTTGGCTACACCTTC. The encoded protein is CASSAGTGFGYTF.

The chain has TRBV20-1 and TRBJ2-1; D remains ambiguous. The CDR3 length is 13 residues. V shed 0 bases and J shed 5 bases, with 8 bases lying between them. Germline CDR1 and CDR2: DFQATT and SNEGSKA (reference sequence). This CDR3 is CSARDRGDNEQFF. CDR3 DNA sequence: TGCAGTGCTAGAGATCGCGGTGACAATGAGCAGTTCTTC.

V is TRBV2 and J is TRBJ1-2; D ambiguous. Germline-derived CDR1 and CDR2 are SNHLY and FYNNEI. Trimming cost V 6 bases and J 4 bases, with 12 bases left between them. The CDR3 covers 13 residues. The DNA of the CDR3 is TGTGCCAGCAGCCCCGGGCTCCGCTATGGCTACACCTTC. It is translated as CASSPGLRYGYTF.

The CDR3 is CASSPDRITNYGYTF. CDR3 sequence (DNA): TGTGCCAGCAGCCCAGACAGAATAACTAACTATGGCTACACCTTC. The rearrangement joins TRBV9 to TRBJ1-2; D may be TRBD1 (5 bases). Trimming shortened V by 4 bases and J by 0 bases, and 13 bases separated the two germline ends. The CDR3 sequence is 15 residues long. CDR1 is SGDLS and CDR2 is YYNGEE in the germline V gene.

V and J are TRBV20-1 and TRBJ2-1; 9 bases match TRBD2. This CDR3 comprises 16 residues. Germline assignment: CDR1 DFQATT and CDR2 SNEGSKA (reference sequence). With V trimmed by 2 bases and J by 9 bases, 14 bases remained unmatched. CDR3 sequence: CSARPLARGGHGEQFF. The CDR3 nucleotides are TGCAGTGCTAGACCCCTCGCGCGGGGGGGCCATGGTGAGCAGTTCTTC.

The chain joins TRBV12-3 or TRBV12-4 to TRBJ1-5; no clear D. V was clipped by 2 bases and J by 5 bases, with 10 bases between them. The CDR3 has 14 amino acids. DNA for the CDR3: TGTGCCAGCAGTTTATCATCGGTCTATCAGCCCCAGCATTTT. It codes for CASSLSSVYQPQHF.

The rearrangement links TRBV20-1 to TRBJ2-7; D is possibly TRBD1 (6 bases). Germline V gene sequence: CDR1 DFQATT, CDR2 SNEGSKA (reference sequence). The CDR3 is 14 amino acids. V lost 6 bases to trimming and J lost 7 bases, with 22 bases between them. The CDR3 DNA sequence: TGCAGTGCCCGCAACAGGGACAAAGAACGGGAGCAGTACTTC. It is translated as CSARNRDKEREQYF.

This clonotype was counted between two and nine times. This chain connects TRBV6-4 to TRBJ2-2; D is unclear. Between the trimmed V and J ends, which lost 4 bases and 2 bases, there was a span of 2 bases. CDR3 size: 12 residues. Germline lookup yields CDR1 MRHNA and CDR2 SNTAGT. CDR3 sequence: CASSANTGELFF. The CDR3, as DNA: TGTGCCAGCAGTGCAAACACCGGGGAGCTGTTTTTT.

The chain employs TRBV6-1 and TRBJ2-1; 9 bases match TRBD1. The length of the CDR3 is 11 residues. The germline V gene has CDR1 MNHNS and CDR2 SASEGT. The junction had 5 bases not matched to a gene; V was cut back by 4 bases and J by 16 bases. The CDR3 nucleotides are TGTGCCAGCAGTGTTGACAGGGGGATTTTCTTC. Encoded protein: CASSVDRGIFF.

This clonotype was seen only once. The V call is TRBV6-2 or TRBV6-3, the J call TRBJ1-1; 9 bases map to TRBD1. CDR1 and CDR2 (germline): MNHEY, SVGEGT. This CDR3 region has 13 residues. The V gene end was trimmed by 10 bases and the J gene end by 4 bases; junction bases not matched to a gene: 7. The CDR3 DNA follows: TGTGCCACAAACAGGGGGCGGGTCACTGAAGCTTTCTTT. It codes for CATNRGRVTEAFF.

V and J are TRBV4-1 and TRBJ2-7; no definite D call. Germline lookup yields CDR1 MGHRA and CDR2 YSYEKL. The V end was cut by 0 bases, the J end by 1 base, with 13 bases between. CDR3 length: 16 residues. Here the CDR3 reads CASSQELRLTSYEQYF. CDR3 nucleotide sequence: TGCGCCAGCAGCCAAGAATTGAGACTTACGTCCTACGAGCAGTACTTC.

The gene calls are TRBV10-3 and TRBJ2-7; D perhaps matches TRBD1 (5 bases). Germline V gene lookup returns CDR1 ENHRY and CDR2 SYGVKD. V was clipped by 0 bases and J by 2 bases, with 11 bases between them. The CDR3 extends over 15 amino acids. CDR3 loop: CAISESIVGAYEQYF. Here the CDR3 DNA reads TGTGCCATCAGTGAGTCGATAGTAGGGGCCTACGAGCAGTACTTC.

The chain carries TRBV4-2 and TRBJ2-3, with 11 bases that match TRBD2. The CDR3 is made up of 17 amino acids. Germline trimming cut 2 bases from V and 5 bases from J; bases unmatched to any gene: 9. Per germline, CDR1 LGHNA and CDR2 YNFKEQ. As DNA, the CDR3 is TGTGCCAGCAGCCAATACCATAGCGGGGGGGCAAAAGATACGCAGTATTTT. This sequence encodes CASSQYHSGGAKDTQYF.

This chain joins TRBV28 and TRBJ2-1; TRBD2 matches 11 bases. Germline loops: CDR1 MDHEN, CDR2 SYDVKM. The CDR3 runs 15 residues. With V trimmed by 6 bases and J by 3 bases, 4 bases remained unmatched. In nucleotides, the CDR3 is TGTGCCAGCAGGTTAGCGGGAGGGCTCTACAATGAGCAGTTCTTC. This codes for CASRLAGGLYNEQFF.

The rearrangement uses TRBV2 and TRBJ1-4; D not certain. CDR3 length: 15 amino acids. The ends were cut back, 2 bases at V and 5 bases at J, with 12 bases in the middle. The V gene's germline CDR1 is SNHLY and CDR2 FYNNEI. Written as DNA, the CDR3 is TGTGCCAGCAGTGAAACTGGTGGTCGGAATGAAAAACTGTTTTTT. It translates to CASSETGGRNEKLFF.

The chain combines TRBV10-2 with TRBJ2-4; D tentatively reads TRBD1 or TRBD2 (5 bases each). CDR1 is WSHSY and CDR2 is SAAADI in the germline V gene. This CDR3 contains 11 residues. Between the trimmed V and J ends, which lost 3 bases and 13 bases, there was a span of 10 bases. This CDR3 is CASSERDGQYF. As DNA, the CDR3 is TGCGCCAGCAGTGAAAGGGACGGACAGTACTTC.